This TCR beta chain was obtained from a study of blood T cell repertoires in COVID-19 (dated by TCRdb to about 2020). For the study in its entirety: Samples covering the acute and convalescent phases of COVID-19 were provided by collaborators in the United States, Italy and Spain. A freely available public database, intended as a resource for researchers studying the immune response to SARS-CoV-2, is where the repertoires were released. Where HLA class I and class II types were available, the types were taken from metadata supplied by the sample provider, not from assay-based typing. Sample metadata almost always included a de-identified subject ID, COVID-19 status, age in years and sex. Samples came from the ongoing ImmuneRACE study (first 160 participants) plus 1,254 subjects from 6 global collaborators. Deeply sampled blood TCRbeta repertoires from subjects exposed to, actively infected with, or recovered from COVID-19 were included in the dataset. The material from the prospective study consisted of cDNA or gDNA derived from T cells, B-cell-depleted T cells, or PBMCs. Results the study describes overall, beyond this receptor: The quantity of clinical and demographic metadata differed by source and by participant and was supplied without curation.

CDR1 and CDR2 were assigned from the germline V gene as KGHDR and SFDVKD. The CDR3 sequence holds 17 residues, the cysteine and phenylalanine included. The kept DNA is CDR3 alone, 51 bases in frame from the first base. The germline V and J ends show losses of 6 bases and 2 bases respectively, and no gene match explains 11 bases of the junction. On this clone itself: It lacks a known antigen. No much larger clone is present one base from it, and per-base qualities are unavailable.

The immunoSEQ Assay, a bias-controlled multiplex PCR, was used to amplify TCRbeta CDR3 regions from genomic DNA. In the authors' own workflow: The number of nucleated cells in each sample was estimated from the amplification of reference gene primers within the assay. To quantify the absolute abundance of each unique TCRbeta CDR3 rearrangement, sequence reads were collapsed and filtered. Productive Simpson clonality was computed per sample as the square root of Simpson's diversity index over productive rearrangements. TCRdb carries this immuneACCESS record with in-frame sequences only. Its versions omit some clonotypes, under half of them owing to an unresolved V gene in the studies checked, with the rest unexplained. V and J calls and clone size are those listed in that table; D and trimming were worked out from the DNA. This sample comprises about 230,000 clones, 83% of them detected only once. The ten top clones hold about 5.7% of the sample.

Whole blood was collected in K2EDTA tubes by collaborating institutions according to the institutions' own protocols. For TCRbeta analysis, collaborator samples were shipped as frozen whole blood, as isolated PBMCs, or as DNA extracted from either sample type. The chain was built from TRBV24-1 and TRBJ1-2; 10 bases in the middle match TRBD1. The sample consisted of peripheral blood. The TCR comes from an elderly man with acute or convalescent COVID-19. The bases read TGTGCCACCAGTAGTCAACCGGGACAGGGGTCGAACTATGGCTACACCTTC. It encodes CATSSQPGQGSNYGYTF.